Here is one T cell receptor (beta chain) with its context. The antigen remains unidentified. The entry originates in a study of response to subunit inactivated influenza vaccine. TCRdb passed the RT-PCR reads through MiXCR, listing each CDR3 protein once. The table has approximately 680,000 distinct CDR3 sequences, 15% to 17% seen once. General observations from the study: New T cells are recruited in small numbers by each seasonal influenza vaccination, according to the authors' suggestion.

This clonotype was sampled from a man aged 50 to 59 who received an inactivated influenza vaccine. This specimen was PBMCs from blood, taken 11 to 12 days after vaccination.

The CDR3 region has the DNA TGTGCCAGCAGCCGGGGGGGAGGGATGAATGAGCAGTTCTTC. Translated, it gives CASSRGGGMNEQFF. The chain employs TRBV7-2 and TRBJ2-1; the match to TRBD2 covers 8 bases. Germline V gene sequence: CDR1 SGHTA, CDR2 FQGNSA. The junction had 7 bases not matched to a gene; V was cut back by 5 bases and J by 7 bases. CDR3 length: 14 amino acids.